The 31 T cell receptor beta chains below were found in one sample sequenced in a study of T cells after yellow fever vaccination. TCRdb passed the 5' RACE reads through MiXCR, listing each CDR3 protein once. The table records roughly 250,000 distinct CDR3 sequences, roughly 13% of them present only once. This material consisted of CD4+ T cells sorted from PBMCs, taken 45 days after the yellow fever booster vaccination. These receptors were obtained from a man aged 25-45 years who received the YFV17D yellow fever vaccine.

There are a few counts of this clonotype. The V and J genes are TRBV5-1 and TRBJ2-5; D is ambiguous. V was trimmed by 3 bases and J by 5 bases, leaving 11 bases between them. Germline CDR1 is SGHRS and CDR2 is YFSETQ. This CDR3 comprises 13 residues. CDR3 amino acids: CASSSQAAETQYF. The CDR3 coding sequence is TGCGCCAGCAGCTCCCAGGCGGCTGAGACCCAGTACTTC.

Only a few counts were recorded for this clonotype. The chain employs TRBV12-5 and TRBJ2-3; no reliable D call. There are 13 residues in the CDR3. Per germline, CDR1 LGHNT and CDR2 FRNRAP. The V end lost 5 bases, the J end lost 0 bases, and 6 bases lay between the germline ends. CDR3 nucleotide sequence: TGTGCTAGTGGTCTCGACAGCACAGATACGCAGTATTTT. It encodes CASGLDSTDTQYF. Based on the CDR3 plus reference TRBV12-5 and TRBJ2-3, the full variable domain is DARVTQTPRHKVTEMGQEVTMRCQPILGHNTVFWYRQTMMQGLELLAYFRNRAPLDDSGMPKDRFSAEMPDATLATLKIQPSEPRDSAVYFCASGLDSTDTQYFGPGTRLTVL.

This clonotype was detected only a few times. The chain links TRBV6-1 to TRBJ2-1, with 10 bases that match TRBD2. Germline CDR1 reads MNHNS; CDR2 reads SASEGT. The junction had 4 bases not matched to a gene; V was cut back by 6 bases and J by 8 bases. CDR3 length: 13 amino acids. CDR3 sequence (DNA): TGTGCCAGCAGAGCGGGGGGGTGGGATGAGCAGTTCTTC. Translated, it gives CASRAGGWDEQFF.

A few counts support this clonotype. The chain's CDR3 is CASSPAAADTQYF. CDR3 DNA: TGTGCCAGCAGCCCCGCAGCAGCAGATACGCAGTATTTT. J is TRBJ2-3 and V is TRBV28; D uncertain. CDR1 is MDHEN and CDR2 is SYDVKM in the germline V gene. This CDR3 has 13 amino acids. The ends were cut back, 6 bases at V and 4 bases at J, with 11 bases in the middle.

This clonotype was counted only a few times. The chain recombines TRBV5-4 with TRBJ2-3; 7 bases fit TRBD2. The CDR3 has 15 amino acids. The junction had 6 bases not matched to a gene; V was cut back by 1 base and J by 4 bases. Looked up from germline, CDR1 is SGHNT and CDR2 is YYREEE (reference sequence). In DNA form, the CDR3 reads TGTGCCAGCAGCTTGCAGACAACTAGCGCAGATACGCAGTATTTT. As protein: CASSLQTTSADTQYF. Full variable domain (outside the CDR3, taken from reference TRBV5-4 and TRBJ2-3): ETGVTQSPTHLIKTRGQQVTLRCSSQSGHNTVSWYQQALGQGPQFIFQYYREEENGRGNFPPRFSGLQFPNYSSELNVNALELDDSALYLCASSLQTTSADTQYFGPGTRLTVL.

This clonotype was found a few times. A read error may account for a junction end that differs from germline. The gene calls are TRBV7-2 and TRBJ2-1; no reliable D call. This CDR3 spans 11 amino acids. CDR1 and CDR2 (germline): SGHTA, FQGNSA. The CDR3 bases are TGTGACAGCAGCGCGCTAAATGAGCAGTTCTTC. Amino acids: CDSSALNEQFF. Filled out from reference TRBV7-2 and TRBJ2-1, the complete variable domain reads GAGVSQSPSNKVTEKGKDVELRCDPISGHTALYWYRQSLGQGLEFLIYFQGNSAPDKSGLPSDRFSAERTGGSVSTLTIQRTQQEDSAVYLCDSSALNEQFFGPGTRLTVL.

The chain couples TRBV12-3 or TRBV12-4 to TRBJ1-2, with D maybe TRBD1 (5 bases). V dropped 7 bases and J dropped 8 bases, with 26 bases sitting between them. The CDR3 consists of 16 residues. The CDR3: CASTLRAARQGDGYTF. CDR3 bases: TGTGCCAGCACCCTTCGTGCGGCACGCCAGGGTGACGGCTACACCTTC.

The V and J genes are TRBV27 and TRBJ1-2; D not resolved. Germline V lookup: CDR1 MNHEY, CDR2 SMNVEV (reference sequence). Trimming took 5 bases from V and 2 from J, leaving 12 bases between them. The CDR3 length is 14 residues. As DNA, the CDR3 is TGTGCCAGCAGTCGTTCCGGCCGGAACTATGGCTACACCTTC. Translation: CASSRSGRNYGYTF.

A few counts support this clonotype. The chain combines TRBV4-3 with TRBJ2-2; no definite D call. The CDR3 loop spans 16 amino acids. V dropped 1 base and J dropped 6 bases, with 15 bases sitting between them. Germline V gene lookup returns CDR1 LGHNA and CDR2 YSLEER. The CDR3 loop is CASSQVRQTRPGELFF. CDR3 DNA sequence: TGCGCCAGCAGCCAAGTCCGGCAGACGAGGCCCGGGGAGCTGTTTTTT.

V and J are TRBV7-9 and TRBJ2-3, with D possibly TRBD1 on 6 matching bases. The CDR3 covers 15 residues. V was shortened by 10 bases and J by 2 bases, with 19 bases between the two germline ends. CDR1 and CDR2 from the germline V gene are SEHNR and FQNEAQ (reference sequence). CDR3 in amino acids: CATPPDRGSTDTQYF. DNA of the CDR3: TGTGCCACCCCGCCCGATAGGGGGTCCACAGATACGCAGTATTTT.

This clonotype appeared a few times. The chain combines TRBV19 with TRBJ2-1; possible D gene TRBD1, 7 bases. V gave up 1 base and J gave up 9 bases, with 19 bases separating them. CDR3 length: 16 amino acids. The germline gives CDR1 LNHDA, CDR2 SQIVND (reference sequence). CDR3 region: CASSIARDSGWGEQFF. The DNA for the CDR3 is TGTGCCAGTAGTATAGCCCGGGACAGCGGGTGGGGTGAGCAGTTCTTC. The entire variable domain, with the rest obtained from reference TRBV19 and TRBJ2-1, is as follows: DGGITQSPKYLFRKEGQNVTLSCEQNLNHDAMYWYRQDPGQGLRLIYYSQIVNDFQKGDIAEGYSVSREKKESFPLTVTSAQKNPTAFYLCASSIARDSGWGEQFFGPGTRLTVL.

The CDR3 reads CASSSTSGRTEQFF. The CDR3 DNA reads TGTGCCAGCAGCTCAACTAGCGGGAGGACTGAGCAGTTCTTC. The gene calls are TRBV6-2 or TRBV6-3 and TRBJ2-1; 12 positions match TRBD2. The CDR3 consists of 14 residues. Germline V gene lookup returns CDR1 MNHEY and CDR2 SVGEGT. V lost 6 bases, J lost 9 bases, and 6 bases stayed unmatched.

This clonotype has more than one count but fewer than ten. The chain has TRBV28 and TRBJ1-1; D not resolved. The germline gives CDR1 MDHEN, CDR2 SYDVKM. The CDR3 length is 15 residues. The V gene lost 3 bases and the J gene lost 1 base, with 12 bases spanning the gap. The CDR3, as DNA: TGTGCCAGCAGTTTCCGTGAGGGCTGGAACACTGAAGCTTTCTTT. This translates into CASSFREGWNTEAFF.

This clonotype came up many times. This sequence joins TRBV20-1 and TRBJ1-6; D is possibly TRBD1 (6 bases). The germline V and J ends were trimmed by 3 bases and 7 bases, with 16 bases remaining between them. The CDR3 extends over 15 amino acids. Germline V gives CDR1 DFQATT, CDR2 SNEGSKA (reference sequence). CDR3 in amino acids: CSASPARDKNSPLHF. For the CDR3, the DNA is TGCAGTGCTAGTCCAGCCCGGGACAAGAATTCACCCCTCCACTTT.

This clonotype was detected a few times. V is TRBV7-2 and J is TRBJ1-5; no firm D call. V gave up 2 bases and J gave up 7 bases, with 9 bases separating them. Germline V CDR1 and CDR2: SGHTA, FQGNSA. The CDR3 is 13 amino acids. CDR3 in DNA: TGTGCCAGCAGCTTAAACGATGACCAGCCCCAGCATTTT. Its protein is CASSLNDDQPQHF.

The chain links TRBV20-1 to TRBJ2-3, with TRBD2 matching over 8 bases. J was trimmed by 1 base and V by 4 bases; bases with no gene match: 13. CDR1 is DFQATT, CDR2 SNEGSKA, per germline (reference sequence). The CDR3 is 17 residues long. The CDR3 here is CSATRVLASGRTDTQYF. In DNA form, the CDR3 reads TGCAGTGCTACCCGCGTCTTGGCTAGCGGGCGCACAGATACGCAGTATTTT.

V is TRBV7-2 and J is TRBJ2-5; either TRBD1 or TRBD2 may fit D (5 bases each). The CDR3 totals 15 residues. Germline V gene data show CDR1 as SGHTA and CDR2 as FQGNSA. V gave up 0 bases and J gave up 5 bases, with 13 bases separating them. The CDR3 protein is CASSLAPGTWETQYF. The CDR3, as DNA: TGTGCCAGCAGCTTAGCGCCAGGGACGTGGGAGACCCAGTACTTC.

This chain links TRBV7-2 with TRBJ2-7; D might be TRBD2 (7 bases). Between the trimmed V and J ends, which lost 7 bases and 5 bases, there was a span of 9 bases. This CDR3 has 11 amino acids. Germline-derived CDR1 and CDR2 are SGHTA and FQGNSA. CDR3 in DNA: TGTGCCAGCAAGGGGGGGGACGAGCAGTACTTC. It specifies CASKGGDEQYF.

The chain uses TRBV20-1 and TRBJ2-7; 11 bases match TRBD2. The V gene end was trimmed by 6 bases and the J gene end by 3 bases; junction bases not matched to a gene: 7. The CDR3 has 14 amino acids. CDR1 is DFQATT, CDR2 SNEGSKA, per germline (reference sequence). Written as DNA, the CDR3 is TGCAGTGCCGGTCCGGGACTAGCGGACTACGAGCAGTACTTC. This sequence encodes CSAGPGLADYEQYF.

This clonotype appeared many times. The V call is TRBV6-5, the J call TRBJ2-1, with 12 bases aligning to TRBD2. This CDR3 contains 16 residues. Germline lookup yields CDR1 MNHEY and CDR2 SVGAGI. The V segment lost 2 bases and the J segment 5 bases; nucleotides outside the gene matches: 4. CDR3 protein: CASSYRRTSGNNEQFF. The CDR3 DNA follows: TGTGCCAGCAGTTACCGAAGGACTAGCGGGAACAATGAGCAGTTCTTC.

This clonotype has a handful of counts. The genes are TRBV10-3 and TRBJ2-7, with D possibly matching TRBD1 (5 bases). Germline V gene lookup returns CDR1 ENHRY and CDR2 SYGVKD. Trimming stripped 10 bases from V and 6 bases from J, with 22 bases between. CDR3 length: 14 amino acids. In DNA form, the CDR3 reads TGTGCCACCCTAGGGGCCACGACCCGGGCCGAGCAGTACTTC. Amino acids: CATLGATTRAEQYF.

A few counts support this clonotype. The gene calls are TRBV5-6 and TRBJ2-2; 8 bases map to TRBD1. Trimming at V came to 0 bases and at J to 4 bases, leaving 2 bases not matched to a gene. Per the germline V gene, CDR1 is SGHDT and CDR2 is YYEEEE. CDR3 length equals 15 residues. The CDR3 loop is CASSLGQGTTGELFF. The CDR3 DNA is TGTGCCAGCAGCTTGGGACAGGGGACCACCGGGGAGCTGTTTTTT. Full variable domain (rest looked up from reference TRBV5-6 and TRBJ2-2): DAGVTQSPTHLIKTRGQQVTLRCSPKSGHDTVSWYQQALGQGPQFIFQYYEEEERQRGNFPDRFSGHQFPNYSSELNVNALLLGDSALYLCASSLGQGTTGELFFGEGSRLTVL.

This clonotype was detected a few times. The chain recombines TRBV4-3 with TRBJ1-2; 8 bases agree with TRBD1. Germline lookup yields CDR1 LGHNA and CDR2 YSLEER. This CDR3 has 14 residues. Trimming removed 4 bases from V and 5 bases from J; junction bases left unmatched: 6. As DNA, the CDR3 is TGCGCCAGCAGCCCGGACCGACAGGGGTATGGCTACACCTTC. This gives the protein CASSPDRQGYGYTF.

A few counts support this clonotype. The DNA of the CDR3 is TGTGCCAGCACGGGGGGAAGGAAAGGCTACGAGCAGTACTTC. Translated: CASTGGRKGYEQYF. The chain employs TRBV6-1 and TRBJ2-7; TRBD2 matches at 7 bases. Germline V gives CDR1 MNHNS, CDR2 SASEGT. Germline trimming cut 7 bases from V and 3 bases from J; bases unmatched to any gene: 9. This CDR3 is built from 14 residues.

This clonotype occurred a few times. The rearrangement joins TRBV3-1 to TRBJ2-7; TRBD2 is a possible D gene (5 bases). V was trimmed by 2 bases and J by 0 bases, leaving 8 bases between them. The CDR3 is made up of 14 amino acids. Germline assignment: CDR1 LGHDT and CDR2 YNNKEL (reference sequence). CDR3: CASSQNGVSYEQYF. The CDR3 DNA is TGTGCCAGCAGCCAAAACGGGGTCTCCTACGAGCAGTACTTC.

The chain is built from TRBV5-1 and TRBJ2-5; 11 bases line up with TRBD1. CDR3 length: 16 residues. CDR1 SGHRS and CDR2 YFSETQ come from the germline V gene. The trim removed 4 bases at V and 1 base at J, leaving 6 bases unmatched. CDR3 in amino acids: CASSPWTGGSQETQYF. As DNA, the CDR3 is TGCGCCAGCAGCCCTTGGACAGGGGGCTCCCAAGAGACCCAGTACTTC.

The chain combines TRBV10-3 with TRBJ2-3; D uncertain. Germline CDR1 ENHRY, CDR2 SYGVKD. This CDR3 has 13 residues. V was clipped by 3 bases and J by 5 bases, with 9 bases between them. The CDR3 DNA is TGTGCCATCAGTGAAATAGTACAAGATACGCAGTATTTT. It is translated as CAISEIVQDTQYF.

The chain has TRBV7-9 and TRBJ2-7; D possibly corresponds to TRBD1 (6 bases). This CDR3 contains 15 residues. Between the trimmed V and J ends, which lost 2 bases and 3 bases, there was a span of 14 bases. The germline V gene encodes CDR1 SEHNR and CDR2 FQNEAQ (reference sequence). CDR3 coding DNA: TGTGCCAGCAGCTTATCAGGGGTTGAGTTCTACGAGCAGTACTTC. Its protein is CASSLSGVEFYEQYF. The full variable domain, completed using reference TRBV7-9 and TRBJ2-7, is DTGVSQNPRHKITKRGQNVTFRCDPISEHNRLYWYRQTLGQGPEFLTYFQNEAQLEKSRLLSDRFSAERPKGSFSTLEIQRTEQGDSAMYLCASSLSGVEFYEQYFGPGTRLTVT.

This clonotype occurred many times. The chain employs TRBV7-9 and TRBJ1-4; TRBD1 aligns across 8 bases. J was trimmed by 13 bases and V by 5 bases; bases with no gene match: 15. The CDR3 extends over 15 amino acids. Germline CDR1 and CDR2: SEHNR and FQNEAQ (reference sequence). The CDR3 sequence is CASSLSDRVGLGLFF. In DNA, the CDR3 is TGTGCCAGCAGCCTATCGGACAGGGTGGGATTAGGACTGTTTTTT.

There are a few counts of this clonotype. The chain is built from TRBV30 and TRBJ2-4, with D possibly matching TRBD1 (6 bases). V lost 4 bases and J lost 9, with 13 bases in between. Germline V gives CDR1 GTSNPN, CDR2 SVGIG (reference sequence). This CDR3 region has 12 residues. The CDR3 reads CAWTLGAGIQYF. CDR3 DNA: TGTGCCTGGACCCTGGGGGCGGGCATTCAGTACTTC.

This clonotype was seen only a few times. CDR3 residues: CSAEPPLLADNEQFF. The CDR3 nucleotides read TGCAGTGCTGAGCCCCCGTTGCTAGCGGATAATGAGCAGTTCTTC. The genes are TRBV20-1 and TRBJ2-1, with 7 bases fitting TRBD2. The V segment lost 5 bases and the J segment 7 bases; nucleotides outside the gene matches: 14. The CDR3 extends over 15 amino acids. Germline assignment: CDR1 DFQATT and CDR2 SNEGSKA (reference sequence).